This T cell receptor beta chain comes out of a study of post-analysis software for immune sequencing data. On the study more broadly: Patients had relapsing-remitting, secondary progressive or progressive-relapsing multiple sclerosis; some lacked subtype. General study results and limits: Samples from one preparation batch, clustered by F measure, grouped strongly together. Controls showed lower frequencies than patients for 4 or 5 TRBV segments, and TRBV5-6, TRBV5-1 and TRBV20-1 were among these.

Carried by the TCR beta cDNA libraries were unique molecular identifiers. Roughly 0.5 million cDNA molecules were obtained from around 1 to 9.1 million T cells. TCRdb re-analysed the PCR reads in MiXCR, keeping a single row per CDR3 protein. The top ten clones hold under 2% of a sample with fewer than 700,000 distinct CDR3 sequences, 44% of them seen once. The V and J ends lost 6 bases and 6 bases respectively, with 21 bases between them. This CDR3 spans 16 amino acids. CDR1 is SGHVS and CDR2 is FQNEAQ in the germline V gene. Concerning this clonotype itself: What it binds is not known.

The sequencing sample was made of blood. The chain has TRBV7-8 and TRBJ2-1, with D possibly being TRBD2 (6 bases). This clonotype was obtained from a girl aged 10-17 years with multiple sclerosis. CDR3 in DNA: TGTGCCAGCAGAGATATAGCGGATTACGGGATCAATGAGCAGTTCTTC. Translation: CASRDIADYGINEQFF.